Presented here are 26 T cell receptor beta chains from one specimen sequenced in a study of T-cell memory formation after mild COVID-19. TCRdb re-called the 5' RACE reads with MiXCR, one entry per CDR3 protein. The sample contains 450,000 to 700,000 distinct CDR3 sequences, approximately 19% of which appear only once. The sample taken for sequencing was PBMCs or a T cell subset sorted from them (not recorded which). Receptors were obtained from an adult woman who had mild COVID-19 (a few samples of this study predate the infection). Cell type and time point are not known.

This chain uses TRBV7-2 with TRBJ1-2; 7 bases match TRBD1. V was clipped by 1 base and J by 8 bases; unmatched bases: 10. CDR1 and CDR2 (germline): SGHTA, FQGNSA. The CDR3 has 15 amino acids. CDR3 nucleotide sequence: TGTGCCAGCAGCTTAGGTGTCGCCGGGACAGTAGGCTACACCTTC. Amino acids: CASSLGVAGTVGYTF.

This chain uses TRBV6-5 with TRBJ2-5; the match to TRBD2 covers 7 bases. V shed 6 bases, J shed 4 bases, and the junction held 17 bases outside the gene matches. Germline assignment: CDR1 MNHEY and CDR2 SVGAGI. CDR3 length: 17 amino acids. CDR3 amino acids: CASSKGGGGSFPETQYF. CDR3 DNA: TGTGCCAGCAGCAAAGGAGGAGGCGGGAGCTTCCCAGAGACCCAGTACTTC.

The V gene is TRBV11-2, the J gene TRBJ1-2; maybe TRBD1 (5 bases). This CDR3 has 16 residues. Germline V gene sequence: CDR1 SGHAT, CDR2 FQNNGV. V gave up 4 bases and J gave up 3 bases, with 18 bases separating them. CDR3 DNA: TGTGCCAGCAGCTCCCTCCGGGGGGAAGGTGACTATGGCTACACCTTC. Protein product: CASSSLRGEGDYGYTF.

This clonotype was counted ten times or more. The rearrangement links TRBV3-1 to TRBJ2-1; weak D call: TRBD1 (5 bases). Trimming left V 0 bases short and J 2 bases short, with 8 bases between. This CDR3 comprises 15 residues. The germline V gene encodes CDR1 LGHDT and CDR2 YNNKEL (reference sequence). The CDR3 spells CASSQDQGPYNEQFF. CDR3 nucleotides: TGTGCCAGCAGCCAAGATCAGGGTCCCTACAATGAGCAGTTCTTC.

The gene calls are TRBV5-1 and TRBJ2-5; D is undetermined. Between the trimmed V and J ends, which lost 1 base and 5 bases, there was a span of 12 bases. Germline V CDR1 and CDR2: SGHRS, YFSETQ. This CDR3 is built from 14 residues. This chain's CDR3 is CASSLLDARETQYF. The CDR3 DNA reads TGCGCCAGCAGCTTGCTAGACGCAAGGGAGACCCAGTACTTC.

This clonotype was seen more than once but under ten times. This sequence joins TRBV19 and TRBJ2-3; 13 bases are a match to TRBD2. This CDR3 has 16 residues. Losses at the gene ends were 10 bases for V and 2 bases for J; bases not matched to a gene: 9. Germline CDR1 is LNHDA and CDR2 is SQIVND (reference sequence). Here the CDR3 reads CATRRTSGSLTDTQYF. CDR3 bases: TGTGCCACCCGCCGGACTAGCGGGAGCCTCACAGATACGCAGTATTTT.

This clonotype was seen repeatedly, ten times or more. V is TRBV12-3 or TRBV12-4 and J is TRBJ2-1; perhaps TRBD2 as D (5 bases). Trimming pared 7 bases from V and 9 bases from J, leaving 16 bases between. This CDR3 region has 13 residues. The CDR3 DNA reads as TGTGCCAGCAACCCTGAGGGCGGCGGTGAGCAGTTCTTC. This sequence encodes CASNPEGGGEQFF.

The chain recombines TRBV7-6 with TRBJ2-5; 7 bases are a match to TRBD1. Germline values: CDR1 SGHVS, CDR2 FNYEAQ. The CDR3 runs 14 residues. After removal of 4 bases from V and 5 bases from J, the junction contained 7 bases not matched to a gene. CDR3 sequence (DNA): TGTGCCAGCAGCTCGAGACAGGGTCTGGAGACCCAGTACTTC. This gives the protein CASSSRQGLETQYF.

Ten or more counts support this clonotype. This chain connects TRBV6-5 to TRBJ2-1; TRBD2 aligns across 12 bases. Germline CDR1 MNHEY, CDR2 SVGAGI. This CDR3 is 15 amino acids long. The J segment lost 4 bases and the V segment lost 7 bases, leaving 5 bases of the junction unmatched. For the CDR3, the DNA is TGTGCCAGCACTCTTGGACTAGCGGGGTACAATGAGCAGTTCTTC. Translating it yields CASTLGLAGYNEQFF.

About this clonotype itself: The junction departs from the called germline gene at one end, perhaps through a read error. The J gene is TRBJ2-7, the V gene TRBV18; TRBD1 is a possible D gene (5 bases). Germline V gene lookup returns CDR1 KGHSH and CDR2 LQKENI. This CDR3 is built from 15 residues. This chain's CDR3 is CASSPPAGLLYEQYF. In nucleotides, the CDR3 is TGTGCCAGCTCCCCACCTGCAGGGCTCCTCTACGAGCAGTACTTC.

The chain uses TRBV4-1 and TRBJ2-5; D is ambiguous. The CDR3 is 14 amino acids. Germline V lookup: CDR1 MGHRA, CDR2 YSYEKL. Trimming shortened V by 0 bases and J by 4 bases, and 9 bases separated the two germline ends. CDR3 residues: CASSQEVVGETQYF. In nucleotides, the CDR3 is TGCGCCAGCAGCCAAGAAGTGGTGGGAGAGACCCAGTACTTC.

This clonotype has a handful of counts. The CDR3 sequence: CASSREAFF. CDR3 in DNA: TGTGCCAGCAGTAGGGAAGCTTTCTTT. This sequence joins TRBV25-1 and TRBJ1-1; D is undetermined. V was cut by 5 bases and J by 8 bases, with 3 bases left in between. CDR3 length: 9 amino acids. CDR1 is MGHDK and CDR2 is SYGVNS in the germline V gene.

The rearrangement uses TRBV20-1 and TRBJ2-6; D gene ambiguous. V was cut by 0 bases and J by 0 bases, with 6 bases left in between. CDR1 and CDR2 (germline): DFQATT, SNEGSKA (reference sequence). CDR3 length: 15 amino acids. CDR3 residues: CSARDYYSGANVLTF. For the CDR3, the DNA is TGCAGTGCTAGAGACTACTACTCTGGGGCCAACGTCCTGACTTTC.

The rearrangement uses TRBV4-1 and TRBJ2-7; D possibly matches TRBD1 or TRBD2 (5 bases each). This CDR3 is 16 amino acids long. The ends were cut back, 0 bases at V and 4 bases at J, with 16 bases in the middle. Germline-derived CDR1 and CDR2 are MGHRA and YSYEKL. In DNA form, the CDR3 reads TGCGCCAGCAGCCAAGATATCTGGCAGGGCGGGTACGAGCAGTACTTC. Amino acids: CASSQDIWQGGYEQYF.

The V and J genes are TRBV5-1 and TRBJ2-3; no reliable D call. V lost 3 bases and J 2 bases, leaving 4 bases between the germline ends. The CDR3 has 12 amino acids. The germline V gene encodes CDR1 SGHRS and CDR2 YFSETQ. CDR3 sequence reads: CASSWTTDTQYF. The DNA of the CDR3 is TGCGCCAGCAGCTGGACCACAGATACGCAGTATTTT.

The chain joins TRBV11-2 to TRBJ2-7; 9 bases agree with TRBD1. Unmatched junction bases numbered 6, after V lost 3 bases and J lost 3 bases. The CDR3 sequence is 15 residues long. Germline V CDR1 and CDR2: SGHAT, FQNNGV. The CDR3 DNA follows: TGTGCCAGCAGCTTTAAGGGACAGGGAGGCTACGAGCAGTACTTC. It codes for CASSFKGQGGYEQYF.

The J gene is TRBJ2-3, the V gene TRBV27, with D perhaps matching TRBD2 (6 bases). Trimming removed 2 bases from V and 2 bases from J, with 14 bases in between. The CDR3 loop spans 16 amino acids. Germline CDR1 MNHEY, CDR2 SMNVEV (reference sequence). The CDR3 DNA reads as TGTGCCAGCAGTTTAACTCCTCTAGCGTTCACAGATACGCAGTATTTT. Amino acids: CASSLTPLAFTDTQYF.

This clonotype was counted at least ten times. V and J are TRBV5-1 and TRBJ1-5, with 9 bases identical to TRBD1. J lost 4 bases, V lost 5 bases, and 4 bases had no gene match. This CDR3 contains 14 residues. Germline CDR1 SGHRS, CDR2 YFSETQ. The chain's CDR3 is CASRGTGPNQPQHF. In DNA, the CDR3 is TGCGCCAGCAGGGGGACAGGGCCTAATCAGCCCCAGCATTTT.

This chain joins TRBV4-2 and TRBJ1-1; the D is unclear. V was clipped by 4 bases and J by 0 bases, with 15 bases between them. This CDR3 is built from 16 residues. Per the germline V gene, CDR1 is LGHNA and CDR2 is YNFKEQ. The CDR3: CASSPHLRHLNTEAFF. CDR3 DNA sequence: TGTGCCAGCAGCCCGCACCTTAGGCATTTGAACACTGAAGCTTTCTTT.

A few counts support this clonotype. The chain recombines TRBV29-1 with TRBJ1-2, with D possibly TRBD1 on 6 matching bases. Between the trimmed V and J ends, which lost 1 base and 6 bases, there was a span of 15 bases. This CDR3 has 14 amino acids. CDR1 and CDR2 (germline): SQVTM, ANQGSEA. The CDR3 is CSVEAGEWGHGYTF. CDR3 bases: TGCAGCGTTGAAGCCGGAGAGTGGGGGCATGGCTACACCTTC.

The CDR3 sequence is CASGLVMDSGYYEQYF. In DNA form, the CDR3 reads TGTGCTAGTGGTTTGGTCATGGACTCGGGCTACTACGAGCAGTACTTC. The V gene is TRBV12-5, the J gene TRBJ2-7; D is possibly TRBD2 (5 bases). Germline V gene data show CDR1 as LGHNT and CDR2 as FRNRAP. The ends were cut back, 0 bases at V and 3 bases at J, with 15 bases in the middle. This CDR3 is built from 16 residues. The entire variable domain, with the rest obtained from reference TRBV12-5 and TRBJ2-7, is as follows: DARVTQTPRHKVTEMGQEVTMRCQPILGHNTVFWYRQTMMQGLELLAYFRNRAPLDDSGMPKDRFSAEMPDATLATLKIQPSEPRDSAVYFCASGLVMDSGYYEQYFGPGTRLTVT.

J is TRBJ2-6 and V is TRBV9; D is possibly TRBD1 (5 bases). Trimming took 3 bases from V and 9 from J, leaving 10 bases between them. The CDR3 consists of 13 residues. CDR1 and CDR2 (germline): SGDLS, YYNGEE. Here the CDR3 reads CASSGGQGNVLTF. For the CDR3, the DNA is TGTGCCAGCAGCGGTGGACAAGGCAACGTCCTGACTTTC.

The J gene is TRBJ2-1, the V gene TRBV11-3, with D unresolved. The germline CDR1 and CDR2 sequences are SGHNT and YENEEA. V was cut by 5 bases and J by 6 bases, with 17 bases left in between. The CDR3 is 15 residues long. The CDR3 loop reads CASSPTPRESNEQFF. The CDR3 DNA reads as TGTGCCAGCAGCCCTACTCCCAGAGAAAGCAATGAGCAGTTCTTC.

This clonotype was observed a few times. The gene calls are TRBV4-2 and TRBJ2-1, with D tentatively TRBD2 (5 bases). The CDR3 loop spans 15 amino acids. Trimming removed 0 bases from V and 7 bases from J, with 13 bases in between. The germline V gene encodes CDR1 LGHNA and CDR2 YNFKEQ. The CDR3 loop reads CASSQDGVSGNEQFF. The CDR3 DNA reads TGTGCCAGCAGCCAAGATGGCGTCTCGGGGAATGAGCAGTTCTTC.

This sequence joins TRBV30 and TRBJ1-5; D is possibly TRBD1 (5 bases). The CDR3 totals 13 residues. V dropped 2 bases and J dropped 4 bases, with 9 bases sitting between them. From germline, CDR1 is GTSNPN and CDR2 SVGIG (reference sequence). The CDR3 coding sequence is TGTGCCTGGAGTACACAGGAGAATCAGCCCCAGCATTTT. Protein product: CAWSTQENQPQHF.

The rearrangement uses TRBV7-9 and TRBJ2-5; D is ambiguous. Trimming pared 3 bases from V and 5 bases from J, leaving 7 bases between. The CDR3 is made up of 12 amino acids. Germline V gene sequence: CDR1 SEHNR, CDR2 FQNEAQ (reference sequence). CDR3 sequence reads: CASSFSKETQYF. The CDR3 DNA reads as TGTGCCAGCAGCTTTAGCAAGGAGACCCAGTACTTC.